A single sample is the source of the 20 T cell receptor beta chains below, sequenced in a study of blood T cell repertoires in COVID-19. Sequencing used immunoSEQ multiplex PCR; TCRdb keeps in-frame clones, though not all of them. The sample records about 260,000 clones, around 84% being singletons. Sequences were obtained from peripheral blood. All receptors come from a man aged 55 to 69 with acute or convalescent COVID-19.

The chain is built from TRBV5-4 and TRBJ2-7; 7 bases match TRBD2. This CDR3 has 14 amino acids. CDR1 is SGHNT and CDR2 is YYREEE in the germline V gene (reference sequence). V lost 0 bases, J lost 8 bases, and 8 bases stayed unmatched. CDR3 sequence: CASSLGGTMGKQYF. CDR3 in DNA: TGTGCCAGCAGCTTGGGAGGGACTATGGGAAAGCAGTACTTC.

The chain employs TRBV14 and TRBJ1-3; D is undetermined. CDR1 and CDR2 (germline): SGHDN, FVKESK. The CDR3 is 15 residues long. V was trimmed by 6 bases and J by 4 bases, leaving 16 bases between them. The CDR3 loop reads CASRPPGTSGNTIYF. CDR3 bases: TGTGCCAGCAGACCACCAGGAACCTCCGGAAACACCATATATTTT.

This chain uses TRBV5-4 with TRBJ2-3, with 9 bases matching TRBD2. CDR1 is SGHNT, CDR2 YYREEE, per germline (reference sequence). With 1 base clipped from V and 5 bases from J, the junction kept 5 bases outside the gene matches. The CDR3 covers 15 residues. For the CDR3, the DNA is TGTGCCAGCAGCTTGAAGCGGGAGGTAATAGATACGCAGTATTTT. Its protein product is CASSLKREVIDTQYF.

This chain uses TRBV7-9 with TRBJ2-1, with D possibly TRBD1 on 6 matching bases. CDR1 is SEHNR, CDR2 FQNEAQ, per germline (reference sequence). V lost 5 bases and J 5 bases, leaving 13 bases between the germline ends. The length of the CDR3 is 14 residues. The DNA for the CDR3 is TGTGCCAGCAGCCTTGGACAGAATGACAATGAGCAGTTCTTC. Its translation is CASSLGQNDNEQFF.

The genes are TRBV19 and TRBJ2-1; TRBD2 matches at 7 bases. CDR3 size: 15 residues. Germline CDR1 is LNHDA and CDR2 is SQIVND (reference sequence). With V trimmed by 10 bases and J by 7 bases, 16 bases remained unmatched. The CDR3 region is CATVGGSGYDNEQFF. CDR3 bases: TGTGCCACAGTGGGGGGGAGCGGGTACGATAATGAGCAGTTCTTC. The whole variable domain, remainder taken from reference TRBV19 and TRBJ2-1, is DGGITQSPKYLFRKEGQNVTLSCEQNLNHDAMYWYRQDPGQGLRLIYYSQIVNDFQKGDIAEGYSVSREKKESFPLTVTSAQKNPTAFYLCATVGGSGYDNEQFFGPGTRLTVL.

The chain links TRBV9 to TRBJ2-1; D is uncertain. The V gene lost 0 bases and the J gene lost 0 bases, with 7 bases spanning the gap. The germline V gene encodes CDR1 SGDLS and CDR2 YYNGEE. CDR3 length equals 15 residues. In DNA, the CDR3 is TGTGCCAGCAGCGTAGAGGCAGGCTCCTACAATGAGCAGTTCTTC. This codes for CASSVEAGSYNEQFF. Variable domain in full (rest from reference TRBV9 and TRBJ2-1): DSGVTQTPKHLITATGQRVTLRCSPRSGDLSVYWYQQSLDQGLQFLIQYYNGEERAKGNILERFSAQQFPDLHSELNLSSLELGDSALYFCASSVEAGSYNEQFFGPGTRLTVL.

A single count supports this clone. The chain joins TRBV5-4 to TRBJ2-6, with D perhaps matching TRBD2 (5 bases). Between the trimmed V and J ends, which lost 3 bases and 0 bases, there was a span of 7 bases. This CDR3 comprises 15 residues. CDR1 is SGHNT, CDR2 YYREEE, per germline (reference sequence). DNA for the CDR3: TGTGCCAGCAGCTCGGCGGGCTCTGGGGCCAACGTCCTGACTTTC. As protein: CASSSAGSGANVLTF. The variable domain in full, completed from reference TRBV5-4 and TRBJ2-6, reads ETGVTQSPTHLIKTRGQQVTLRCSSQSGHNTVSWYQQALGQGPQFIFQYYREEENGRGNFPPRFSGLQFPNYSSELNVNALELDDSALYLCASSSAGSGANVLTFGAGSRLTVL.

This clone has a single count. The J gene is TRBJ1-4, the V gene TRBV10-2, with D tentatively TRBD1 (5 bases). V lost 2 bases, J lost 2 bases, and 6 bases lay in between. The length of the CDR3 is 14 residues. CDR1 and CDR2 (germline): WSHSY, SAAADI. CDR3 region: CASSEGGTNEKLFF. DNA for the CDR3: TGCGCCAGCAGTGAGGGGGGGACTAATGAAAAACTGTTTTTT.

The rearrangement links TRBV11-2 to TRBJ1-4; 7 nucleotides align to TRBD1. Germline V gene lookup returns CDR1 SGHAT and CDR2 FQNNGV. Trimming at V came to 9 bases and at J to 4 bases, leaving 8 bases not matched to a gene. The CDR3 is 14 residues long. The CDR3 sequence is CARQNRGFNEKLFF. In DNA form, the CDR3 reads TGTGCCAGACAGAACAGGGGATTTAATGAAAAACTGTTTTTT. Filled out from reference TRBV11-2 and TRBJ1-4, the complete variable domain reads EAGVAQSPRYKIIEKRQSVAFWCNPISGHATLYWYQQILGQGPKLLIQFQNNGVVDDSQLPKDRFSAERLKGVDSTLKIQPAKLEDSAVYLCARQNRGFNEKLFFGSGTQLSVL.

This sequence joins TRBV5-1 and TRBJ2-5, with D tentatively TRBD1 (6 bases). The V gene's germline CDR1 is SGHRS and CDR2 YFSETQ. The CDR3 is made up of 13 amino acids. The V gene lost 4 bases and the J gene lost 4 bases, with 11 bases spanning the gap. The CDR3 nucleotides read TGCGCCAGCAGCAACTACAGGGTAGAGACCCAGTACTTC. It specifies CASSNYRVETQYF. Drawing the rest from reference TRBV5-1 and TRBJ2-5, the complete variable domain is KAGVTQTPRYLIKTRGQQVTLSCSPISGHRSVSWYQQTPGQGLQFLFEYFSETQRNKGNFPGRFSGRQFSNSRSEMNVSTLELGDSALYLCASSNYRVETQYFGPGTRLLVL.

V is TRBV4-1 and J is TRBJ2-6; TRBD1 agrees at 9 bases. This CDR3 has 20 residues. Germline loops: CDR1 MGHRA, CDR2 YSYEKL. V was pared by 4 bases and J by 2 bases, with 15 bases of the junction left unmatched. CDR3: CASSLRLKGQGIAGANVLTF. The CDR3 DNA is TGCGCCAGCAGCCTCCGACTCAAGGGACAGGGAATTGCTGGGGCCAACGTCCTGACTTTC.

The rearrangement links TRBV4-1 to TRBJ1-2; maybe TRBD1 (6 bases). The CDR3 sequence is 17 residues long. V dropped 0 bases and J dropped 7 bases, with 21 bases sitting between them. Germline CDR1 reads MGHRA; CDR2 reads YSYEKL. Here the CDR3 reads CASSQDPGASVWGGYTF. The CDR3 nucleotides are TGCGCCAGCAGCCAAGATCCAGGGGCCTCCGTATGGGGTGGCTACACCTTC.

V is TRBV28 and J is TRBJ2-7; possible D gene TRBD1, 5 bases. This CDR3 has 15 amino acids. V lost 6 bases to trimming and J lost 2 bases, with 17 bases between them. In germline, CDR1 is MDHEN, CDR2 SYDVKM. This CDR3 is CASSATTEKTYEQYF. The DNA of the CDR3 is TGTGCCAGCAGCGCCACGACAGAGAAAACCTACGAGCAGTACTTC.

Details on this clone: In the same sample, other DNA sequences code for this CDR3. The CDR3 bases are TGTGCCAGCAGTTTGGGGGCCAGTACTGAAGCTTTCTTT. Translation gives CASSLGASTEAFF. The chain uses TRBV28 and TRBJ1-1; tentative D call: TRBD1 (6 bases). V gave up 3 bases and J gave up 5 bases, with 10 bases separating them. The CDR3 has 13 amino acids. In germline, CDR1 is MDHEN, CDR2 SYDVKM. The full variable domain, completed using reference TRBV28 and TRBJ1-1, is DVKVTQSSRYLVKRTGEKVFLECVQDMDHENMFWYRQDPGLGLRLIYFSYDVKMKEKGDIPEGYSVSREKKERFSLILESASTNQTSMYLCASSLGASTEAFFGQGTRLTVV.

The J gene is TRBJ2-2, the V gene TRBV18; tentatively, D is TRBD1 (5 bases). V lost 2 bases to trimming and J lost 2 bases, with 12 bases between them. The CDR3 loop spans 16 amino acids. Looked up from germline, CDR1 is KGHSH and CDR2 is LQKENI. CDR3 sequence: CASSPLGHQNTGELFF. The CDR3 coding sequence is TGTGCCAGCTCACCATTGGGGCACCAAAACACCGGGGAGCTGTTTTTT.

Here the CDR3 DNA reads TGTGCCAGTAGCGCGGGGCGGAAAAACATTCAGTACTTC. It is translated as CASSAGRKNIQYF. J is TRBJ2-4 and V is TRBV19; D possibly corresponds to TRBD2 (6 bases). The CDR3 consists of 13 residues. Looked up from germline, CDR1 is LNHDA and CDR2 is SQIVND (reference sequence). Trimming shortened V by 6 bases and J by 4 bases, and 10 bases separated the two germline ends.

The chain links TRBV7-2 to TRBJ2-4; weak D call: TRBD1 (6 bases). The CDR3 is 14 amino acids. Deletions cut 5 bases from V and 3 bases from J, with 11 bases between. The germline CDR1 and CDR2 sequences are SGHTA and FQGNSA. The chain's CDR3 is CASSITGSKNIQYF. Here the CDR3 DNA reads TGTGCCAGCAGCATAACAGGGAGCAAAAACATTCAGTACTTC.

The chain carries TRBV11-1 and TRBJ1-6; 12 bases are a match to TRBD1. The CDR3 extends over 14 amino acids. V lost 5 bases, J lost 14 bases, and 7 bases stayed unmatched. Germline CDR1 reads SGHAT; CDR2 reads FQDESV (reference sequence). The CDR3: CASSRDRGPLALHF. CDR3 in DNA: TGTGCCAGCAGCCGGGACAGGGGGCCTTTGGCCCTCCACTTT.

This clone was detected only once. This chain links TRBV4-1 with TRBJ2-7; TRBD1 might be the D (6 bases). Deletions cut 0 bases from V and 3 bases from J, with 15 bases between. CDR3 size: 16 residues. The germline gives CDR1 MGHRA, CDR2 YSYEKL. CDR3 in DNA: TGCGCCAGCAGCCAAGACAGGGGAAACGGCCGCTACGAGCAGTACTTC. Translated, it gives CASSQDRGNGRYEQYF.

This chain uses TRBV18 with TRBJ1-1; TRBD1 is a possible D gene (6 bases). This CDR3 spans 16 amino acids. Per germline, CDR1 KGHSH and CDR2 LQKENI. Trimming took off 2 bases at V and 6 bases at J, with 19 bases between the two ends. The CDR3 loop reads CASSPNGQPREAEAFF. The CDR3 bases are TGTGCCAGCTCACCAAATGGACAGCCCCGGGAGGCTGAAGCTTTCTTT.